This record concerns one TCR beta chain sequence. Its antigen is as yet unknown. These data come from a study of T-cell memory formation after mild COVID-19. Study-wide points: Proof of SARS-CoV-2 specificity was absent for the second-wave clones that crested on day 37. The main location of contracting CD4+ clones was CM and EM, and that of contracting CD8+ clones was EMRA.

TCRdb analysed the 5' RACE reads with MiXCR anew, one entry per CDR3 protein. The sample holds 300,000 to 400,000 distinct CDR3 sequences; 13% are singletons and the top ten take 20% to 25%. The V and J ends lost 4 bases and 0 bases respectively, with 13 bases between them. Per germline, CDR1 SGHRS and CDR2 YFSETQ. The CDR3 covers 15 residues. This sequence was found in a man aged 18-30 years who had mild COVID-19 (a few samples of this study predate the infection). Cell type and time point are not known. The V and J genes are TRBV5-1 and TRBJ1-1; D may be TRBD1 (5 bases). Sequencing was performed on PBMCs or a T cell subset sorted from them (not recorded which). CDR3 nucleotide sequence: TGCGCCAGCAGCGTGACAGTTACTATGAACACTGAAGCTTTCTTT. This codes for CASSVTVTMNTEAFF.